A selection of T cell receptor beta chains follows, all from one sample in a study of shared clonotypes between healthy human individuals. Using immunoSEQ multiplex PCR, the repertoire was profiled, and TCRdb retains in-frame clones only, with some absent. Of 1.4 million or so clones detected, 98% appear once; the ten largest clones hold about 0.4%. The sequenced material came from naive CD4+ T cells sorted from blood. The receptor source for this set is a man aged 25 to 45 in good health. CDR3s include the opening cysteine and the closing phenylalanine or tryptophan. The D gene is left open where the match is weak. The listing skips clone size in some rows; elsewhere it reads once, few, many or a size class.

length,J,V,D,size,DNA,CDR3
14,TRBJ2-2,TRBV10-3,-,-,TGTGCCATCAGTGGACGGGTGAACACCGGGGAGCTGTTTTTT,CAISGRVNTGELFF
11,TRBJ2-5,TRBV15,-,-,TGTGCCACCGAATCCCGGGAGACCCAGTACTTC,CATESRETQYF
13,TRBJ2-7,TRBV9,-,-,TGTGCCAGCAGCCCTCGAGGGCCGTCCGAGCAGTACTTC,CASSPRGPSEQYF
14,TRBJ2-5,TRBV7-2,TRBD2,once,TGTGCCAGCAGCTTAGCGAGCGGGAGAGAGACCCAGTACTTC,CASSLASGRETQYF
16,TRBJ2-5,TRBV11-2,TRBD1,-,TGTGCCAGCAGCACCACCAGGGGGCGAGGGGCAGAGACCCAGTACTTC,CASSTTRGRGAETQYF
12,TRBJ2-1,TRBV5-1,-,-,TGCGCCACCGGGGCCGGATACAATGAGCAGTTCTTC,CATGAGYNEQFF
11,TRBJ1-2,TRBV6-5,-,-,TGTGCCAGCAGTGGGGACTATGGCTACACCTTC,CASSGDYGYTF
11,TRBJ1-1,TRBV20-1,TRBD1,-,TGCAGTGCCGACAGGGTCACTGAAGCTTTCTTT,CSADRVTEAFF
17,TRBJ2-1,TRBV5-4,TRBD2,-,TGTGCCAGCATCCACGGGACTAGCGGGAGCGCCCCCAATGAGCAGTTCTTC,CASIHGTSGSAPNEQFF
14,TRBJ2-1,TRBV4-3,-,-,TGCGCCAGCAGCCCCTCGTCGAGGGACAATGAGCAGTTCTTC,CASSPSSRDNEQFF
17,TRBJ2-3,TRBV9,TRBD2,-,TGTGCCAGCAGCCCTCAAGTAGCGGGAGTACCCCCAGATACGCAGTATTTT,CASSPQVAGVPPDTQYF
14,TRBJ2-7,TRBV10-2,-,-,TGTGCCAGCAGTGATGGTGTTCTGGACTACGAGCAGTACTTC,CASSDGVLDYEQYF
15,TRBJ1-4,TRBV18,-,-,TGTGCCAGCTCACCCCGTCCGGGACCTAATGAAAAACTGTTTTTT,CASSPRPGPNEKLFF
16,TRBJ2-7,TRBV9,-,-,TGTGCCAGCAGCCTCGAAGGACAGCCCTTTTCAGACGAGCAGTACTTC,CASSLEGQPFSDEQYF
13,TRBJ1-3,TRBV19,-,-,TGTGCCAGTAGTATAAGCTCTGGAAACACCATATATTTT,CASSISSGNTIYF
17,TRBJ2-5,TRBV15,TRBD1,-,TGTGCCACCAGCAGAGTGAGGACAGGGGCGATCCAAGAGACCCAGTACTTC,CATSRVRTGAIQETQYF
15,TRBJ2-1,TRBV5-5,TRBD2,-,TGTGCCAGCACCCTCCTTAGCGGGAAATACAATGAGCAGTTCTTC,CASTLLSGKYNEQFF
12,TRBJ2-1,TRBV9,-,-,TGTGCCAGCAGCGTCCGAGAATCTGAGCAGTTCTTC,CASSVRESEQFF
15,TRBJ2-7,TRBV2,-,-,TGTGCCAGCAGTGAGTCCAGGTCCACAGCGGGCGAGCAGTACTTC,CASSESRSTAGEQYF
16,TRBJ2-7,TRBV28,TRBD2,-,TGTGCCAGCAGACGTAGACGTGGGACTATCTCCTACGAGCAGTACTTC,CASRRRRGTISYEQYF
12,TRBJ2-1,TRBV5-4,-,-,TGTGCCAGCAGCCCCATCTCGGATGAGCAGTTCTTC,CASSPISDEQFF
13,TRBJ2-3,TRBV7-2,TRBD2,-,TGTGCCAGCAGCCGTAGCGGGAGGGATACGCAGTATTTT,CASSRSGRDTQYF
16,TRBJ2-7,TRBV5-1,-,-,TGCGCCAGCAGCTTGGTGTCCAAGTCCCCCACCTACGAGCAGTACTTC,CASSLVSKSPTYEQYF
13,TRBJ2-1,TRBV5-4,TRBD1,-,TGTGCCAGCAGCTTCGACAGGGGAGGTGAGCAGTTCTTC,CASSFDRGGEQFF
15,TRBJ2-7,TRBV19,-,-,TGTGCCAGTAGTATTGTGGCAGCATCCTCCTACGAGCAGTACTTC,CASSIVAASSYEQYF
14,TRBJ2-7,TRBV19,-,-,TGTGCCAGTAGTATTGGCAGGCCGAAATACGAGCAGTACTTC,CASSIGRPKYEQYF
18,TRBJ2-5,TRBV10-1,TRBD2,once,TGCGCCAGCAGTGAGTCTCCCCCCGGGACTAGCGGCCAAGAGACCCAGTACTTC,CASSESPPGTSGQETQYF
14,TRBJ1-1,TRBV19,-,-,TGTGCCAGTAGTATAGATTGGGGGAACACTGAAGCTTTCTTT,CASSIDWGNTEAFF
14,TRBJ1-5,TRBV6-5,TRBD1,once,TGTGCCAGCAGCTATACAGGGGGGCATCAGCCCCAGCATTTT,CASSYTGGHQPQHF
14,TRBJ1-4,TRBV15,-,-,TGTGCCACCAATCCGGGACCGTCTAATGAAAAACTGTTTTTT,CATNPGPSNEKLFF
14,TRBJ1-2,TRBV29-1,-,-,TGCAGCGTTGGCCAGAAGGTGGGCACCCCGGGCTACACCTTC,CSVGQKVGTPGYTF
15,TRBJ2-3,TRBV15,-,-,TGTGCCACCAGCAGGGTCCTAGGAGGGGGCGATACGCAGTATTTT,CATSRVLGGGDTQYF
16,TRBJ1-1,TRBV7-2,-,-,TGTGCCAGCAGCACGCGTGGGGGTGCTATGAACACTGAAGCTTTCTTT,CASSTRGGAMNTEAFF
15,TRBJ2-5,TRBV7-9,TRBD1,-,TGTGCCAGCAGCCCTGGGGACAGGGACCAAGAGACCCAGTACTTC,CASSPGDRDQETQYF
15,TRBJ1-1,TRBV14,-,-,TGTGCCAGCAGCCAGCTAGGGGTGTTGAACACTGAAGCTTTCTTT,CASSQLGVLNTEAFF
16,TRBJ2-2,TRBV7-2,TRBD1,-,TGTGCCAGCAGCTTAATTAACAGGGGGCGTAGCGGGGAGCTGTTTTTT,CASSLINRGRSGELFF
15,TRBJ2-2,TRBV18,-,-,TGTGCCAGCTCACTTCTAGGACAGAACACCGGGGAGCTGTTTTTT,CASSLLGQNTGELFF
13,TRBJ1-2,TRBV27,TRBD1,-,TGTGCCAGCAGTACCCGGGACAGTCGTGGCTACACCTTC,CASSTRDSRGYTF
16,TRBJ1-1,TRBV7-9,-,-,TGTGCCAGCAGCTTACCTACGGGACTCCCGGGGGGTGAAGCTTTCTTT,CASSLPTGLPGGEAFF
15,TRBJ1-5,TRBV25-1,-,-,TGTGCCAGCAGTGCCTCGGACACTATTAATCAGCCCCAGCATTTT,CASSASDTINQPQHF
15,TRBJ2-1,TRBV4-3,-,-,TGCGCCAGCAGCCAAGGGATAACTAGCTCCCATGAGCAGTTCTTC,CASSQGITSSHEQFF
14,TRBJ2-7,TRBV10-3,-,-,TGTGCCATCAGTGAGTCGGCAGACCCCTACGAGCAGTACTTC,CAISESADPYEQYF
15,TRBJ2-5,TRBV9,-,-,TGTGCCAGCAGCGTAGCGACTGGGCGTAGTGAGACCCAGTACTTC,CASSVATGRSETQYF
14,TRBJ2-1,TRBV14,-,-,TGTGCCAGCAGCCAAGTGGGGGCAGTCGGCTTCCGGTTCTTC,CASSQVGAVGFRFF
13,TRBJ2-7,TRBV10-3,-,-,TGTGCCATCAGTTCGGGACCCAGGGGTGAGCAGTACTTC,CAISSGPRGEQYF
13,TRBJ1-2,TRBV19,-,once,TGTGCCAGTAATCGGGACAAGAACTATGGCTACACCTTC,CASNRDKNYGYTF
14,TRBJ1-2,TRBV5-4,-,-,TGTGCCAGCAGACCTCGGGGGCTTGGGTATGGCTACACCTTC,CASRPRGLGYGYTF
15,TRBJ2-1,TRBV5-1,-,-,TGCGCCAGCAGCTTGTCTGGGCGGGATTACAATGAGCAGTTCTTC,CASSLSGRDYNEQFF
15,TRBJ2-5,TRBV5-8,-,-,TGTGCCAGCAGCCCATATGACTATCTCCAAGAGACCCAGTACTTC,CASSPYDYLQETQYF